The T cell receptor (beta chain) under discussion was sequenced for a study of immune evolution from preneoplasia to lung adenocarcinoma. Between about 2013 and 2018, patients underwent resection in Japan or China. After pathologic assessment, macro-dissection selected premalignant or tumor cells for extraction. Whole-study results and caveats: T cell clonality was higher in KRAS-mutant than EGFR-mutant or wild-type nodules. Clonality was highest in normal lung, lower in later-stage lesions apparently.

Germline V gives CDR1 MGHRA, CDR2 YSYEKL. The CDR3 extends over 16 amino acids. V trimming: 0 bases; J trimming: 2 bases; junction bases outside the gene matches: 6. Here immunoSEQ multiplex PCR was the method, and the copy in TCRdb shows in-frame clones only, minus some. The sample has 7,400 or so clones; roughly 80% are singletons. About this clone itself: The target antigen is unknown.

What was sequenced was FFPE minimally invasive lung adenocarcinoma tissue. This sequence was found in a person aged 70 to 80 with lung adenocarcinoma. V usage is TRBV4-1 and J usage is TRBJ2-5; 7 bases agree with TRBD1. CDR3 in DNA: TGCGCCAGCAGCCAAGACGGCGGACAGGCACAAGAGACCCAGTACTTC. Encoded protein: CASSQDGGQAQETQYF.